Shown below are 2 T cell receptor beta chains from a single sample sequenced in a study of OX40 agonist ivuxolimab in advanced cancers. Clones were read by immunoSEQ multiplex PCR, and TCRdb kept only the in-frame ones, dropping some. Here the sample spans tens of thousands of clones, approximately 93% being singletons. Source: CD4+ or CD8+ T cells sorted from blood, taken in a trial of the OX40 agonist ivuxolimab. The receptors originated from an adult with an advanced solid tumor such as melanoma, head and neck, liver or kidney cancer.

The V and J genes are TRBV21-1 and TRBJ1-5; no DNA check was done on the table's D call, TRBD1. TRBV21-1 is a pseudogene segment. This CDR3 contains 14 residues. The CDR3 DNA reads TGTGCCAGCAGTTACTCGGACAGCTATCAGCCCCAGCATTTT. Translating gives CASSYSDSYQPQHF.

This rearrangement joins TRBV5-6 to TRBJ1-1, with 9 bases matching TRBD1. J was trimmed by 4 bases and V by 5 bases; bases with no gene match: 6. The germline gives CDR1 SGHDT, CDR2 YYEEEE. The CDR3 totals 14 residues. CDR3 loop: CASRTGQGSTEAFF. The CDR3 DNA sequence: TGTGCCAGCAGAACGGGACAGGGAAGCACTGAAGCTTTCTTT.